This TCR beta chain stems from a study of pediatric ulcerative colitis. Looking at the study overall: Ulcerative colitis patients had pancolitis or left-sided colitis, with confirming histology.

Trimming pared 6 bases from V and 9 bases from J, leaving 18 bases between. This CDR3 spans 14 amino acids. Germline assignment: CDR1 MRHNA and CDR2 SNTAGT. One to two pinch biopsies were taken from the rectum during colonoscopy. The table came from immunoSEQ multiplex PCR; TCRdb's copy has only in-frame clones and leaves some out. This sample yields 30,000 to 40,000 clones, of which roughly 81% are seen a single time; 1.1% belongs to the top ten. The TCR originated in a boy younger than 18 with mild ulcerative colitis. Material for sequencing was gut tissue. V usage is TRBV6-4 and J usage is TRBJ2-1; D is possibly TRBD2 (6 bases). CDR3 sequence reads: CASSTEGGSGEQFF. Here the CDR3 DNA reads TGTGCCAGCAGCACTGAGGGAGGCAGCGGTGAGCAGTTCTTC.